This entry lists 12 T cell receptor beta chains sequenced from one sample in a study of prognosis after radiotherapy for stage I lung cancer. Genomic DNA provided the template from which TCR beta CDR3 was amplified by two-round multiplex PCR. Each TRBV and TRBJ gene had its own primer in the first PCR round. MiXCR, applied by TCRdb to the multiplex PCR reads, yields one record per CDR3 protein. The table lists about 22,000 distinct CDR3 sequences, roughly 40% of them singletons. This specimen consisted of PBMCs, obtained before or after stereotactic body radiation therapy (not recorded which). Receptors originate from a donor at least 50 years old with non-small cell lung cancer.

In its sample, this clonotype was seen many times. This sequence joins TRBV27 and TRBJ2-1; a weak D match, TRBD2 (6 bases). V gave up 4 bases and J gave up 4 bases, with 14 bases separating them. The CDR3 has 15 residues. The germline gives CDR1 MNHEY, CDR2 SMNVEV (reference sequence). CDR3 loop: CASSWLAVPYNEQFF. In DNA form, the CDR3 reads TGTGCCAGCAGTTGGTTAGCGGTTCCATACAATGAGCAGTTCTTC.

As regards this clonotype: The junction shows a germline mismatch at one end, possibly a read error. This chain uses TRBV6-4 with TRBJ1-4; D remains ambiguous. Germline V gene data show CDR1 as MRHNA and CDR2 as SNTAGT. This CDR3 has 16 residues. The CDR3 sequence: CASSYSSTTTNEKLFF. The CDR3 nucleotides read TGTGCCAGCAGTTACTCTTCCACTACAACTAATGAAAAACTGTTTTTT.

This clonotype was counted at least ten times. This chain uses TRBV5-5 with TRBJ1-1; no clear D gene. CDR1 SGHKS and CDR2 YYEKEE come from the germline V gene (reference sequence). The CDR3 has 13 residues. The V end was cut by 2 bases, the J end by 4 bases, with 9 bases between. The CDR3 protein is CASSFVGSTEAFF. The CDR3 nucleotides read TGTGCCAGCAGCTTTGTCGGCAGCACTGAAGCTTTCTTT.

This chain joins TRBV15 and TRBJ2-7, with a tentative D call TRBD1 (5 bases). The CDR3 length is 15 residues. The germline V gene encodes CDR1 LNHNV and CDR2 YYDKDF (reference sequence). V dropped 1 base and J dropped 0 bases, with 10 bases sitting between them. The CDR3 sequence: CATSRAYRPSYEQYF. In DNA, the CDR3 is TGTGCCACCAGCAGAGCTTACAGGCCCTCCTACGAGCAGTACTTC.

The chain combines TRBV12-3 or TRBV12-4 with TRBJ2-7; D possibly corresponds to TRBD2 (5 bases). V was trimmed by 4 bases and J by 10 bases, leaving 20 bases between them. The CDR3 totals 14 residues. CDR3 sequence (DNA): TGTGCCAGCAGTTCCTCCAGCGGAGCCTACTATCAGTACTTC. Its protein product is CASSSSSGAYYQYF.

This clonotype has a count of ten or more. The rearrangement joins TRBV20-1 to TRBJ1-1; 10 bases are shared with TRBD1. This CDR3 has 16 amino acids. Unmatched junction bases numbered 6, after V lost 1 base and J lost 1 base. Germline CDR1 DFQATT, CDR2 SNEGSKA (reference sequence). DNA for the CDR3: TGCAGTGCTAGAGGAGGACAGGGGGGCTCGAACACTGAAGCTTTCTTT. Translating gives CSARGGQGGSNTEAFF.

This clonotype was found a few times. A read error is possible here, since a much larger clone lies one base away. This chain uses TRBV7-8 with TRBJ1-4, with D possibly matching TRBD1 (6 bases). Trimming removed 5 bases at V and 8 bases at J, with 24 bases between. The germline CDR1 and CDR2 sequences are SGHVS and FQNEAQ. CDR3 length: 17 residues. The CDR3 spells CASSDSPGTNVREKLFF. CDR3 sequence (DNA): TGTGCCAGCAGCGACAGCCCCGGGACAAACGTTAGGGAAAAACTGTTTTTT.

Judged by abundance, this clonotype is medium-sized. The chain recombines TRBV12-3 or TRBV12-4 with TRBJ2-7; D is unclear. CDR3 length: 14 residues. Between the trimmed V and J ends, which lost 7 bases and 3 bases, there was a span of 16 bases. The CDR3 region has the DNA TGTGCCAGCACTCCCCTAGTAGGCAGCTACGAGCAGTACTTC. This codes for CASTPLVGSYEQYF.

This clonotype was seen at least ten times. This chain connects TRBV7-2 to TRBJ2-7; D is uncertain. Deletions cut 2 bases from V and 4 bases from J, with 15 bases between. Germline V CDR1 and CDR2: SGHTA, FQGNSA. CDR3 size: 15 residues. The CDR3 DNA reads as TGTGCCAGCAGCTTATCTATCCAGCAACCTTACGAGCAGTACTTC. It yields the protein CASSLSIQQPYEQYF.

This clonotype was seen repeatedly, ten times or more. The V and J genes are TRBV9 and TRBJ2-5; 8 nucleotides agree with TRBD2. The CDR3 extends over 16 amino acids. Looked up from germline, CDR1 is SGDLS and CDR2 is YYNGEE. V was clipped by 0 bases and J by 4 bases; unmatched bases: 8. Here the CDR3 reads CASSVVPGGGRETQYF. CDR3 nucleotides: TGTGCCAGCAGCGTAGTACCGGGGGGGGGTAGAGAGACCCAGTACTTC. Full variable domain (remainder filled in from reference TRBV9 and TRBJ2-5): DSGVTQTPKHLITATGQRVTLRCSPRSGDLSVYWYQQSLDQGLQFLIQYYNGEERAKGNILERFSAQQFPDLHSELNLSSLELGDSALYFCASSVVPGGGRETQYFGPGTRLLVL.

This clonotype has ten or more counts. The chain uses TRBV18 and TRBJ2-1, with TRBD1 as a possible D gene (6 bases). Germline CDR1 reads KGHSH; CDR2 reads LQKENI. The V gene lost 0 bases and the J gene lost 10 bases, with 16 bases spanning the gap. The CDR3 has 15 amino acids. CDR3 sequence (DNA): TGTGCCAGCTCACCACCGGGACGCCTACAGGGAGAGCAGTTCTTC. Amino acids: CASSPPGRLQGEQFF.

This clonotype has ten or more counts. The chain combines TRBV4-2 with TRBJ1-1; no clear D. Trimming shortened V by 3 bases and J by 1 base, and 9 bases separated the two germline ends. CDR3 length: 14 residues. CDR1 is LGHNA, CDR2 YNFKEQ, per germline. The CDR3 loop reads CASSHRSGNTEAFF. The CDR3 coding sequence is TGTGCCAGCAGCCACCGGTCGGGGAACACTGAAGCTTTCTTT.